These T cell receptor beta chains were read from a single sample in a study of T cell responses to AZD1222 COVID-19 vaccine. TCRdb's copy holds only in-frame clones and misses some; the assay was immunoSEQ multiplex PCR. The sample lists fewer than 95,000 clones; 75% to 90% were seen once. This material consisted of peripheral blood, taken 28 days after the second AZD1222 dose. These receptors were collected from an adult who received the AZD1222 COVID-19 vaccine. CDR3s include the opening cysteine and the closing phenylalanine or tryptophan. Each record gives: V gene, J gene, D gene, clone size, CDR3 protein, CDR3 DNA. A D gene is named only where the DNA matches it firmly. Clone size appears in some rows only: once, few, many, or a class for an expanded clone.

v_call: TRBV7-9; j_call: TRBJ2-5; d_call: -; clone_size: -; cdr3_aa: CASSLVSQETQYF; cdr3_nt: TGTGCCAGCAGCTTAGTCTCGCAAGAGACCCAGTACTTC
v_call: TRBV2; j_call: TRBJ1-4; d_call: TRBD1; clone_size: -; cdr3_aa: CASSGRTGPKGKLFF; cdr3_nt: TGTGCCAGCAGTGGCCGGACAGGGCCTAAGGGAAAACTGTTTTTT
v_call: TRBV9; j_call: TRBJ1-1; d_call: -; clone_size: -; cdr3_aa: CASSVDGEGKNTEAFF; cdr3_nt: TGTGCCAGCAGCGTAGACGGTGAAGGAAAGAACACTGAAGCTTTCTTT
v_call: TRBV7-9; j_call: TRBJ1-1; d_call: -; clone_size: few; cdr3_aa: CASSSEASLGTEAFF; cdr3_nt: TGTGCCAGCAGTTCTGAAGCCTCACTGGGAACTGAAGCTTTCTTT
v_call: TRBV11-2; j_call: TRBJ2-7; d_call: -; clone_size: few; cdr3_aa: CASSLVRVNEQYF; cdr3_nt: TGTGCCAGCAGCTTGGTCAGGGTCAACGAGCAGTACTTC
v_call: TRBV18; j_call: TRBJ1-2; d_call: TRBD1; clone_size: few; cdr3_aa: CASSRGLNDGYTF; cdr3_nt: TGTGCCAGCTCAAGGGGGCTTAACGATGGCTACACCTTC
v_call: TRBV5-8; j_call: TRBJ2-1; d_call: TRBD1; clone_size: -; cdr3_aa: CASSPWTGGHNEQFF; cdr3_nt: TGTGCCAGCAGCCCCTGGACAGGGGGACACAATGAGCAGTTCTTC
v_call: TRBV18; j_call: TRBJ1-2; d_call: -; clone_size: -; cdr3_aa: CASSLQGSDYGYTF; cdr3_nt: TGTGCCAGCTCACTACAGGGTTCGGACTATGGCTACACCTTC
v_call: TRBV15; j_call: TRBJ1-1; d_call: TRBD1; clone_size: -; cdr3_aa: CATSRPTTGLFTEAFF; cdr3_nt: TGTGCCACCAGCAGACCAACGACAGGGTTATTCACTGAAGCTTTCTTT
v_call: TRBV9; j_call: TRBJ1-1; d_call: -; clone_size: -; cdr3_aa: CASSVGYGDTEAFF; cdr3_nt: TGTGCCAGCAGCGTAGGGTACGGGGACACTGAAGCTTTCTTT
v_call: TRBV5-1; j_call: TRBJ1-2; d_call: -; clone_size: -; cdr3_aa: CASSLGTAGYTF; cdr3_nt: TGCGCCAGCAGCTTGGGGACAGCTGGCTACACCTTC